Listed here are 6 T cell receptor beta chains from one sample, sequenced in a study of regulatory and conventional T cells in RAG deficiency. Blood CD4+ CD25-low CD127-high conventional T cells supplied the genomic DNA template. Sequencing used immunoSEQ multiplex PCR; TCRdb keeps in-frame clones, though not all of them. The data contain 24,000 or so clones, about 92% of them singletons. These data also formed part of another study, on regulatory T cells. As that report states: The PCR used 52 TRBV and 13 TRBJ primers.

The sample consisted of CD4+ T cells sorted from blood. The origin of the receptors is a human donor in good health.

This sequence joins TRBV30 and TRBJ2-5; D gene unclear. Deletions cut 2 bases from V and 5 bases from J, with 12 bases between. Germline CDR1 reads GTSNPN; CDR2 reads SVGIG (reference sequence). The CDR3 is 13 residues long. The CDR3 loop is CAWSRGSSETQYF. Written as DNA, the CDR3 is TGTGCCTGGAGTCGTGGGTCAAGCGAGACCCAGTACTTC.

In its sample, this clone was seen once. The chain's CDR3 is CASSLERNRGYGYTF. The CDR3 region has the DNA TGTGCCAGCAGCTTAGAAAGGAACAGGGGCTATGGCTACACCTTC. The chain recombines TRBV7-2 with TRBJ1-2; 7 positions agree with TRBD1. CDR1 and CDR2 (germline): SGHTA, FQGNSA. V gave up 1 base and J gave up 4 bases; unmatched junction bases: 6. There are 15 residues in the CDR3. Full variable domain (remainder filled in from reference TRBV7-2 and TRBJ1-2): GAGVSQSPSNKVTEKGKDVELRCDPISGHTALYWYRQSLGQGLEFLIYFQGNSAPDKSGLPSDRFSAERTGGSVSTLTIQRTQQEDSAVYLCASSLERNRGYGYTFGSGTRLTVV.

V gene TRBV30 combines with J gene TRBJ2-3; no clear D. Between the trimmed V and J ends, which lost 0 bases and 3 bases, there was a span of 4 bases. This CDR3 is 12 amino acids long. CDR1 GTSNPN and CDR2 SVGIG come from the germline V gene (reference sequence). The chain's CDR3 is CAWSVLTDTQYF. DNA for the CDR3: TGTGCCTGGAGTGTACTGACAGATACGCAGTATTTT.

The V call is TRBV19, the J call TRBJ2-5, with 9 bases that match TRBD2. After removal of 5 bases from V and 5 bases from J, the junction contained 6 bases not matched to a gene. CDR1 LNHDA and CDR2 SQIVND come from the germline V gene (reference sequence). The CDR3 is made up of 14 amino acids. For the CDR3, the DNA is TGTGCCAGTAGTGGGCTAGCGGGGACGGAGACCCAGTACTTC. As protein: CASSGLAGTETQYF.

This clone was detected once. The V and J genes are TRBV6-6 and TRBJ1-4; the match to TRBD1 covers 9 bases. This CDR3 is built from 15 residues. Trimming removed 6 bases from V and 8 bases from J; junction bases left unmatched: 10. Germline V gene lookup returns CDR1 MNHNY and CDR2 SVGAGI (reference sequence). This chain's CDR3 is CASRVTGTGNEKLFF. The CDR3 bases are TGTGCCAGCAGGGTAACCGGGACAGGGAACGAAAAACTGTTTTTT.

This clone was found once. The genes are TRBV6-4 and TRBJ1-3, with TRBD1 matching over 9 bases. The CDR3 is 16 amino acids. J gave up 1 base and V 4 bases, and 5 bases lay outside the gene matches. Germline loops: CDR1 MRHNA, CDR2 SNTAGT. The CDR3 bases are TGTGCCAGCAGTGTACAGGGGGCTAGGTCTGGAAACACCATATATTTT. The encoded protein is CASSVQGARSGNTIYF.